This TCR beta chain was sequenced for a study of blood T cell repertoires in COVID-19. Across the whole study: The origin of the acute and convalescent COVID-19 samples was the United States, Italy and Spain. The analysed material was cDNA or gDNA that came from T cells, B-cell-depleted T cells, or PBMCs.

The CDR3 covers 13 residues. Germline CDR1 KGHDR, CDR2 SFDVKD. Trimming left V 1 base short and J 5 bases short, with 6 bases between. Per the authors' pipeline: Estimates of nucleated cell counts were drawn from the amplification of reference gene primers. Only in-frame clones appear in the TCRdb table, and some are missing; sequencing was by immunoSEQ multiplex PCR. The DNA gave D and trimming, while V, J and clone size come from that table. The table has around 150,000 clones, approximately 92% seen once; the top ten hold approximately 4.6%. Sequenced sample: peripheral blood. V is TRBV24-1 and J is TRBJ2-3; D gene ambiguous. The sequence came from a woman aged 45-65 years with acute or convalescent COVID-19. CDR3 region: CATSDFSLDTQYF. CDR3 sequence (DNA): TGTGCCACCAGTGATTTTAGCTTAGATACGCAGTATTTT.